Below are 31 T cell receptor beta chains sequenced from a single sample in a study of cytomegalovirus exposure and HLA in healthy donors. Libraries were prepared by immunoSEQ multiplex PCR; TCRdb keeps only in-frame clonotypes and omits some of them. The sample includes approximately 100,000 clones, about 90% of them seen just once. The sample taken for sequencing was PBMCs. The receptors stem from a man aged 18 to 29 in good health and CMV-seropositive.

V usage is TRBV19 and J usage is TRBJ1-1; 7 bases fit TRBD1. V lost 7 bases to trimming and J lost 1 base; unmatched junction nucleotides: 3. CDR3 length: 13 residues. Germline assignment: CDR1 LNHDA and CDR2 SQIVND (reference sequence). The CDR3 protein is CASKEGANTEAFF. In DNA, the CDR3 is TGTGCCAGTAAGGAGGGGGCGAACACTGAAGCTTTCTTT.

The chain joins TRBV7-2 to TRBJ1-1; D ambiguous. Germline CDR1 is SGHTA and CDR2 is FQGNSA. Trimming left V 1 base short and J 1 base short, with 7 bases between. This CDR3 has 14 amino acids. For the CDR3, the DNA is TGTGCCAGCAGCTTAGTGGGCGAGAACACTGAAGCTTTCTTT. It specifies CASSLVGENTEAFF. The variable domain in full, completed from reference TRBV7-2 and TRBJ1-1, reads GAGVSQSPSNKVTEKGKDVELRCDPISGHTALYWYRQSLGQGLEFLIYFQGNSAPDKSGLPSDRFSAERTGGSVSTLTIQRTQQEDSAVYLCASSLVGENTEAFFGQGTRLTVV.

The V call is TRBV9, the J call TRBJ2-7; 8 bases align to TRBD2. The CDR3 has 14 residues. Germline CDR1 and CDR2: SGDLS and YYNGEE. Unmatched junction bases numbered 3, after V lost 0 bases and J lost 4 bases. CDR3: CASSVAGGRYEQYF. CDR3 DNA sequence: TGTGCCAGCAGCGTAGCGGGAGGGCGATACGAGCAGTACTTC. Using reference TRBV9 and TRBJ2-7 for the parts outside the CDR3, the full variable domain is DSGVTQTPKHLITATGQRVTLRCSPRSGDLSVYWYQQSLDQGLQFLIQYYNGEERAKGNILERFSAQQFPDLHSELNLSSLELGDSALYFCASSVAGGRYEQYFGPGTRLTVT.

This chain links TRBV6-1 with TRBJ1-5; TRBD1 agrees at 9 bases. From germline, CDR1 is MNHNS and CDR2 SASEGT. The CDR3 has 14 amino acids. Germline trimming cut 10 bases from V and 5 bases from J; bases unmatched to any gene: 9. The CDR3 region is CAIRQGGGHQPQHF. In nucleotides, the CDR3 is TGTGCCATCCGACAGGGGGGAGGTCATCAGCCCCAGCATTTT.

The rearrangement links TRBV7-9 to TRBJ1-2, with 8 bases identical to TRBD1. CDR1 and CDR2 (germline): SEHNR, FQNEAQ (reference sequence). V was clipped by 5 bases and J by 4 bases; unmatched bases: 6. This CDR3 spans 14 amino acids. CDR3 sequence reads: CASSATGEIYGYTF. In DNA form, the CDR3 reads TGTGCCAGCAGCGCGACAGGGGAAATCTATGGCTACACCTTC.

This clone was detected a few times. This chain connects TRBV7-9 to TRBJ1-5; 10 bases are a match to TRBD1. Trimming removed 1 base from V and 9 bases from J; junction bases left unmatched: 3. This CDR3 comprises 14 residues. Germline CDR1 reads SEHNR; CDR2 reads FQNEAQ (reference sequence). CDR3 sequence (DNA): TGTGCCAGCAGCTTAGGCTGGGACAGGGGGCCCCAGCATTTT. As protein: CASSLGWDRGPQHF. Full variable domain (remainder filled in from reference TRBV7-9 and TRBJ1-5): DTGVSQNPRHKITKRGQNVTFRCDPISEHNRLYWYRQTLGQGPEFLTYFQNEAQLEKSRLLSDRFSAERPKGSFSTLEIQRTEQGDSAMYLCASSLGWDRGPQHFGDGTRLSIL.

The chain has TRBV4-3 and TRBJ2-7; 9 nucleotides match TRBD1. Unmatched junction bases numbered 10, after V lost 4 bases and J lost 6 bases. Germline CDR1 is LGHNA and CDR2 is YSLEER. CDR3 length equals 15 residues. The CDR3 loop is CASSLRTGAALEQYF. CDR3 coding DNA: TGCGCCAGCAGCCTCAGGACAGGGGCCGCCCTCGAGCAGTACTTC.

The chain recombines TRBV9 with TRBJ2-3, with TRBD2 matching 7 bases. Looked up from germline, CDR1 is SGDLS and CDR2 is YYNGEE. The length of the CDR3 is 16 residues. V lost 2 bases to trimming and J lost 0 bases; unmatched junction nucleotides: 6. This chain's CDR3 is CASSVLQAGSTDTQYF. The CDR3 coding sequence is TGTGCCAGCAGCGTGCTACAAGCGGGGAGCACAGATACGCAGTATTTT.

The chain is built from TRBV7-6 and TRBJ2-5; 7 nucleotides align to TRBD1. The CDR3 runs to 14 residues. Trimming removed 6 bases from V and 3 bases from J; junction bases left unmatched: 7. Germline assignment: CDR1 SGHVS and CDR2 FNYEAQ. CDR3 DNA: TGTGCCAGCAGACCTACAGGGGCTGAAGAGACCCAGTACTTC. This sequence encodes CASRPTGAEETQYF. Variable domain in full (rest from reference TRBV7-6 and TRBJ2-5): GAGVSQSPRYKVTKRGQDVALRCDPISGHVSLYWYRQALGQGPEFLTYFNYEAQQDKSGLPNDRFSAERPEGSISTLTIQRTEQRDSAMYRCASRPTGAEETQYFGPGTRLLVL.

V gene TRBV7-2 combines with J gene TRBJ2-5, with D unclear. Germline V gene sequence: CDR1 SGHTA, CDR2 FQGNSA. The CDR3 runs 12 residues. V lost 3 bases, J lost 5 bases, and 7 bases lay in between. This CDR3 is CASSFIEETQYF. The CDR3 DNA sequence: TGTGCCAGCAGCTTTATCGAGGAGACCCAGTACTTC.

The rearrangement links TRBV11-2 to TRBJ2-7, with a tentative D call TRBD2 (6 bases). V lost 4 bases, J lost 6 bases, and 16 bases lay in between. This CDR3 has 14 amino acids. CDR1 and CDR2 from the germline V gene are SGHAT and FQNNGV. CDR3 coding DNA: TGTGCCAGCAGCTCCCGACTAGAAGAGCTCGAGCAGTACTTC. Its translation is CASSSRLEELEQYF.

The chain combines TRBV5-1 with TRBJ2-7; 7 bases agree with TRBD2. The CDR3 is 18 amino acids. With 0 bases clipped from V and 2 bases from J, the junction kept 14 bases outside the gene matches. Germline V gene sequence: CDR1 SGHRS, CDR2 YFSETQ. The DNA of the CDR3 is TGCGCCAGCAGCTTGGCCGGAGGCGGGGAGGGGAGGACCTACGAGCAGTACTTC. This gives the protein CASSLAGGGEGRTYEQYF.

The chain links TRBV10-3 to TRBJ1-1; 10 bases line up with TRBD1. CDR3 length: 14 residues. V gave up 4 bases and J gave up 11 bases; unmatched junction bases: 10. Germline V lookup: CDR1 ENHRY, CDR2 SYGVKD. In DNA, the CDR3 is TGTGCCATCAGTGGAGCGACAGGGGGCGAGGGTGCTTTCTTT. It specifies CAISGATGGEGAFF.

V is TRBV7-9 and J is TRBJ2-1; no definite D call. Germline CDR1 reads SEHNR; CDR2 reads FQNEAQ (reference sequence). The CDR3 loop spans 14 amino acids. V shed 8 bases and J shed 0 bases, with 11 bases lying between them. The CDR3 protein is CASLRLSSYNEQFF. CDR3 DNA sequence: TGTGCCAGCCTCAGGCTGAGCTCCTACAATGAGCAGTTCTTC.

This clone was found once. The rearrangement uses TRBV19 and TRBJ2-5; D might be TRBD2 (5 bases). V gave up 0 bases and J gave up 5 bases, with 10 bases separating them. The CDR3 extends over 14 amino acids. Germline V lookup: CDR1 LNHDA, CDR2 SQIVND (reference sequence). The CDR3 is CASSIDRGLETQYF. The CDR3, as DNA: TGTGCCAGTAGTATAGATCGGGGTTTGGAGACCCAGTACTTC.

The chain couples TRBV7-2 to TRBJ2-7; 13 positions agree with TRBD2. The CDR3 runs 18 residues. V lost 5 bases to trimming and J lost 0 bases; unmatched junction nucleotides: 10. CDR1 SGHTA and CDR2 FQGNSA come from the germline V gene. The CDR3 bases are TGTGCCAGCAGCAACCGACTAGCGGGGGGCTCTAGCTCCTACGAGCAGTACTTC. It specifies CASSNRLAGGSSSYEQYF.

The chain joins TRBV6-4 to TRBJ2-7; tentative D call: TRBD1 (6 bases). The germline V gene encodes CDR1 MRHNA and CDR2 SNTAGT. This CDR3 is built from 16 residues. The germline V and J ends were trimmed by 6 bases and 3 bases, with 21 bases remaining between them. The CDR3 nucleotides are TGTGCCAGCAGCACCTACTGGGCAGGGGAACACTACGAGCAGTACTTC. Translating it yields CASSTYWAGEHYEQYF.

This clone was seen a few times. Distinct nucleotide sequences in the sample also encode this CDR3. The CDR3: CASSVDRVNTEAFF. The CDR3 coding sequence is TGTGCCAGCAGTGTCGACAGGGTTAACACTGAAGCTTTCTTT. The V and J genes are TRBV2 and TRBJ1-1; 7 bases map to TRBD1. The CDR3 is 14 amino acids. J gave up 2 bases and V 4 bases, and 4 bases lay outside the gene matches. CDR1 is SNHLY and CDR2 is FYNNEI in the germline V gene.

CDR3 DNA sequence: TGCGCCAGCAGCTTAGATAACAGCCAAAATCAGCCCCAGCATTTT. Encoded protein: CASSLDNSQNQPQHF. The chain couples TRBV5-1 to TRBJ1-5; D call uncertain. This CDR3 contains 15 residues. The V end lost 2 bases, the J end lost 4 bases, and 13 bases lay between the germline ends. CDR1 and CDR2 from the germline V gene are SGHRS and YFSETQ.

J is TRBJ2-5 and V is TRBV4-1; unclear D gene. The CDR3 loop spans 15 amino acids. Germline values: CDR1 MGHRA, CDR2 YSYEKL. Trimming took off 0 bases at V and 5 bases at J, with 13 bases between the two ends. The CDR3 here is CASSQDLAVGETQYF. The CDR3 DNA reads TGCGCCAGCAGCCAAGATTTGGCGGTCGGGGAGACCCAGTACTTC.

V gene TRBV9 combines with J gene TRBJ2-7, with D possibly TRBD2 on 5 matching bases. The CDR3 covers 14 residues. V was trimmed by 2 bases and J by 4 bases, leaving 13 bases between them. CDR1 is SGDLS and CDR2 is YYNGEE in the germline V gene. As DNA, the CDR3 is TGTGCCAGCAGCGTTACAGACGGGGAGTACGAGCAGTACTTC. It encodes CASSVTDGEYEQYF.

The chain has TRBV11-3 and TRBJ2-2; tentative D call: TRBD1 (5 bases). Trimming took 2 bases from V and 2 from J, leaving 9 bases between them. CDR1 SGHNT and CDR2 YENEEA come from the germline V gene. This CDR3 is 15 amino acids long. The chain's CDR3 is CASSLRGRNTGELFF. In nucleotides, the CDR3 is TGTGCCAGCAGCTTAAGGGGCCGTAACACCGGGGAGCTGTTTTTT.

This sequence joins TRBV15 and TRBJ2-1; 7 bases fit TRBD2. The germline V gene encodes CDR1 LNHNV and CDR2 YYDKDF (reference sequence). This CDR3 is 13 amino acids long. Unmatched junction bases numbered 3, after V lost 8 bases and J lost 2 bases. In DNA form, the CDR3 reads TGTGCCACCCGACTAGCACCCTACAATGAGCAGTTCTTC. Translating it yields CATRLAPYNEQFF.

The genes are TRBV7-3 and TRBJ2-2; D unclear. This CDR3 is 14 amino acids long. Trimming took off 1 base at V and 7 bases at J, with 10 bases between the two ends. Germline assignment: CDR1 SGHTA and CDR2 FQGTGA. The DNA of the CDR3 is TGTGCCAGCAGCTTAAGCCCCGGTGGCGGGGAGCTGTTTTTT. Translating gives CASSLSPGGGELFF.

The V call is TRBV27, the J call TRBJ2-7; possibly TRBD2 for D (5 bases). V lost 7 bases to trimming and J lost 0 bases, with 13 bases between them. CDR3 length: 14 amino acids. Germline V gene sequence: CDR1 MNHEY, CDR2 SMNVEV (reference sequence). The chain's CDR3 is CASKMNRDSYEQYF. The CDR3, as DNA: TGTGCCAGCAAGATGAACCGGGACTCCTACGAGCAGTACTTC.

V and J are TRBV5-1 and TRBJ2-5; 11 bases align to TRBD2. V trimming: 1 base; J trimming: 4 bases; junction bases outside the gene matches: 3. Germline loops: CDR1 SGHRS, CDR2 YFSETQ. The CDR3 is made up of 15 amino acids. The CDR3 DNA reads as TGCGCCAGCAGCTTGCGCGGGACTAGCGGAGAGACCCAGTACTTC. Its protein is CASSLRGTSGETQYF.

The genes are TRBV5-1 and TRBJ2-3; D is possibly TRBD2 (6 bases). CDR1 and CDR2 from the germline V gene are SGHRS and YFSETQ. Trimming removed 0 bases at V and 2 bases at J, with 19 bases between. The CDR3 is 18 amino acids. The CDR3 sequence: CASSLDYSWGVPTDTQYF. In DNA form, the CDR3 reads TGCGCCAGCAGCTTGGATTATTCTTGGGGGGTTCCCACAGATACGCAGTATTTT.

The chain links TRBV7-9 to TRBJ1-1, with D perhaps TRBD1 (6 bases). In germline, CDR1 is SEHNR, CDR2 FQNEAQ (reference sequence). The CDR3 consists of 15 residues. V shed 4 bases and J shed 4 bases, with 16 bases lying between them. CDR3 loop: CASSYRGGPGTEAFF. The DNA for the CDR3 is TGTGCCAGCAGCTATCGAGGGGGTCCGGGCACTGAAGCTTTCTTT.

The genes are TRBV14 and TRBJ2-2; D gene ambiguous. The CDR3 is made up of 12 amino acids. Per germline, CDR1 SGHDN and CDR2 FVKESK. V lost 0 bases and J lost 7, with 3 bases in between. CDR3 DNA sequence: TGTGCCAGCAGCCAAGATTACGGGGAGCTGTTTTTT. Its translation is CASSQDYGELFF.

This chain uses TRBV2 with TRBJ2-1, with TRBD2 identical over 14 bases. Germline V CDR1 and CDR2: SNHLY, FYNNEI. With 2 bases clipped from V and 11 bases from J, the junction kept 20 bases outside the gene matches. CDR3 length: 20 residues. CDR3: CASSETFRGTSGRSGFQQFF. The CDR3 DNA reads TGTGCCAGCAGTGAAACCTTCCGCGGGACTAGCGGGAGATCTGGGTTTCAGCAGTTCTTC.

J is TRBJ2-3 and V is TRBV18, with D possibly matching TRBD2 (7 bases). Germline V gene sequence: CDR1 KGHSH, CDR2 LQKENI. Trimming cost V 3 bases and J 5 bases, with 12 bases left between them. This CDR3 has 14 residues. The CDR3 here is CASSPRGGQDTQYF. CDR3 DNA sequence: TGTGCCAGCTCACCGAGGGGGGGGCAAGATACGCAGTATTTT.